This T cell receptor (beta chain) was sequenced in a study of T cells after yellow fever vaccination. This clonotype was counted many times. Its antigen is not known. Trimming cost V 0 bases and J 6 bases, with 7 bases left between them. This CDR3 is built from 13 residues. From germline, CDR1 is SGHDT and CDR2 YYEEEE. TCRdb reanalysed the 5' RACE reads using MiXCR and keeps one entry per CDR3 protein. The sample gives 300,000 to 450,000 distinct CDR3 sequences, about 7.8% of which show up once; roughly a sixth is in the top ten. General observations from the study: From the bulk population, abundant clonotypes could contaminate and appear within FACS-sorted repertoires.

The source material was PBMCs, sampled 45 days after the first yellow fever vaccination. This clonotype was obtained from a man between 18 and 29 years old who received the YFV17D yellow fever vaccine. The chain has TRBV5-6 and TRBJ2-1; D unresolved. This chain's CDR3 is CASSLDSPNEQFF. Here the CDR3 DNA reads TGTGCCAGCAGCTTGGACAGTCCCAATGAGCAGTTCTTC. Full variable domain (missing parts from reference TRBV5-6 and TRBJ2-1): DAGVTQSPTHLIKTRGQQVTLRCSPKSGHDTVSWYQQALGQGPQFIFQYYEEEERQRGNFPDRFSGHQFPNYSSELNVNALLLGDSALYLCASSLDSPNEQFFGPGTRLTVL.